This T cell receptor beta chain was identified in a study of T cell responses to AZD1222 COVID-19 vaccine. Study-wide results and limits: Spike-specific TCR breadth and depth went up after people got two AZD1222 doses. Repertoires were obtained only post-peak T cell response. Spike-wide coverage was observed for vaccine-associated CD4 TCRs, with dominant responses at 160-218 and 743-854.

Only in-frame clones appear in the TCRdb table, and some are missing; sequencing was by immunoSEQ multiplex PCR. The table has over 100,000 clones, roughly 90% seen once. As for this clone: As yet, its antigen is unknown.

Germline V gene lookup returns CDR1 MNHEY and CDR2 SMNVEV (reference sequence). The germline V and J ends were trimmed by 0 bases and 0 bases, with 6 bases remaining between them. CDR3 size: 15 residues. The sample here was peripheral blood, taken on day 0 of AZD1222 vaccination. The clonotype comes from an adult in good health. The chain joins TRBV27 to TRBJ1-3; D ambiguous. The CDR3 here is CASSLSWSSGNTIYF. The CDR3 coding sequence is TGTGCCAGCAGTTTATCTTGGAGCTCTGGAAACACCATATATTTT.